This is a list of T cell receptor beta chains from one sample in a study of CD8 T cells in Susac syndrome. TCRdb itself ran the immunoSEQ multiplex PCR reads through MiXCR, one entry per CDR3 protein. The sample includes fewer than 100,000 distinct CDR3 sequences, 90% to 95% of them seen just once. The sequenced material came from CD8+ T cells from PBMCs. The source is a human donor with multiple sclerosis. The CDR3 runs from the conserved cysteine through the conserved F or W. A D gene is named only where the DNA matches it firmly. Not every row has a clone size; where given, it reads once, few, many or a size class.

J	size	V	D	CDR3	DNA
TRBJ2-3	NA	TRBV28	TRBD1	CASSYRGFSYTDTQYF	TGTGCCAGCAGTTACAGGGGTTTCTCATACACAGATACGCAGTATTTT
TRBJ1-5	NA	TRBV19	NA	CASSIVTGPQHF	TGTGCCAGTAGTATAGTGACCGGGCCCCAGCATTTT
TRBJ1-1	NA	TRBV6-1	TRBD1	CASRTHPDRANTEAFF	TGTGCCAGCAGGACTCACCCGGACAGGGCCAACACTGAAGCTTTCTTT
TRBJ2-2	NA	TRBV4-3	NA	CASSQYSGDNTGELFF	TGCGCCAGCAGCCAATATTCAGGGGATAACACCGGGGAGCTGTTTTTT
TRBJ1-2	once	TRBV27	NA	CASSLVMGTPYGYTF	TGTGCCAGCAGTTTAGTGATGGGGACACCCTATGGCTACACCTTC
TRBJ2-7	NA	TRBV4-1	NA	CASSRSPGADFYEQYF	TGCGCCAGCAGCCGGTCCCCGGGGGCCGACTTTTACGAGCAGTACTTC
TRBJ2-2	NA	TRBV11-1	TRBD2	CASSLASGGARELFF	TGTGCCAGCAGCTTAGCTAGCGGGGGGGCCCGGGAGCTGTTTTTT
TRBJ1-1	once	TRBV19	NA	CASSSGVGWTEAFF	TGTGCCAGTAGTAGTGGTGTGGGGTGGACTGAAGCTTTCTTT
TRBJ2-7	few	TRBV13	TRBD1	CASSPRTGLREQYF	TGTGCCAGCAGCCCACGGACAGGACTGCGAGAGCAGTACTTC
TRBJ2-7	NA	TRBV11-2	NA	CASSLDPIYEQYF	TGTGCCAGCAGCTTAGATCCCATCTACGAGCAGTACTTC
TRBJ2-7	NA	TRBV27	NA	CATRGLMDHEQYF	TGTGCCACCCGCGGACTCATGGACCACGAGCAGTACTTC
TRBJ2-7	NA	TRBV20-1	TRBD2	CSPRGTSGTYEQYF	TGCAGTCCCCGGGGGACTAGCGGGACCTACGAGCAGTACTTC
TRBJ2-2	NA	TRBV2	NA	CASSEFSSTLNTGELFF	TGTGCCAGCAGTGAATTTTCGTCCACCCTGAACACCGGGGAGCTGTTTTTT
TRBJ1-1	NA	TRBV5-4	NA	CASSWGQGLNTEAFF	TGTGCCAGCAGCTGGGGACAAGGGCTGAACACTGAAGCTTTCTTT
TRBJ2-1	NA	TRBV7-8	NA	CASSEKGDTDNEQFF	TGTGCCAGCAGCGAAAAGGGGGACACTGACAATGAGCAGTTCTTC
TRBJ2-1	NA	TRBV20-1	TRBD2	CSATSLLAGSYNEQFF	TGCAGTGCCACTTCACTCCTAGCGGGATCCTACAATGAGCAGTTCTTC
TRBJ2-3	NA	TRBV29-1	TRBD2	CSVVAPLAGGGDTQYF	TGCAGCGTTGTTGCGCCCCTGGCGGGAGGCGGAGATACGCAGTATTTT
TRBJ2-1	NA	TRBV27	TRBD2	CASSPEAGGYYNEQFF	TGTGCCAGCAGCCCGGAAGCGGGAGGGTACTACAATGAGCAGTTCTTC
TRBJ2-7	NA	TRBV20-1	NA	CSARGLSYEQYF	TGCAGTGCTAGAGGACTAAGCTACGAGCAGTACTTC
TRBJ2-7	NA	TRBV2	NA	CASRTMVGEQYF	TGTGCCAGCAGGACTATGGTGGGCGAGCAGTACTTC
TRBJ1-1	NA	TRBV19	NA	CASSPLGQVDEAEAFF	TGTGCCAGCAGCCCCCTTGGGCAGGTCGATGAAGCTGAAGCTTTCTTT
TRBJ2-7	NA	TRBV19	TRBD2	CASSQEPGLGMHEQYF	TGTGCCAGTAGTCAAGAACCGGGACTAGGGATGCACGAGCAGTACTTC
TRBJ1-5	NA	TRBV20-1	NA	CSARDRALSSQPQHF	TGCAGTGCTAGAGACAGGGCTCTAAGTAGTCAGCCCCAGCATTTT
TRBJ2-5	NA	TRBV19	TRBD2	CASSPGEGETQYF	TGTGCCAGTAGCCCCGGGGAGGGAGAGACCCAGTACTTC
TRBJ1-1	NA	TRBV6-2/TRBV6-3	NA	CASSYRGEPVEAFF	TGTGCCAGCAGTTACCGGGGGGAGCCTGTGGAGGCTTTCTTT
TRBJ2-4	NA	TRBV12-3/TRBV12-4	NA	CASSPLQGAKNIQYF	TGTGCCAGCAGTCCCTTACAGGGAGCCAAAAACATTCAGTACTTC
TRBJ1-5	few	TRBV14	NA	CASSRDRNQPQHF	TGTGCCAGCAGCCGAGACAGGAATCAGCCCCAGCATTTT
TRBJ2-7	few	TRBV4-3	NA	CASSPKRGYEQYF	TGCGCCAGCAGCCCTAAAAGGGGCTACGAGCAGTACTTC
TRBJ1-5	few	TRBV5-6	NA	CASSLGGGNQPQHF	TGTGCCAGCAGCTTGGGGGGGGGCAATCAGCCCCAGCATTTT
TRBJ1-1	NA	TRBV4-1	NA	CASSQAGTNTEAFF	TGCGCCAGCAGCCAAGCCGGGACGAACACTGAAGCTTTCTTT
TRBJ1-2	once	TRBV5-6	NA	CASSEAGGYTF	TGTGCCAGCAGCGAGGCGGGTGGCTACACCTTC